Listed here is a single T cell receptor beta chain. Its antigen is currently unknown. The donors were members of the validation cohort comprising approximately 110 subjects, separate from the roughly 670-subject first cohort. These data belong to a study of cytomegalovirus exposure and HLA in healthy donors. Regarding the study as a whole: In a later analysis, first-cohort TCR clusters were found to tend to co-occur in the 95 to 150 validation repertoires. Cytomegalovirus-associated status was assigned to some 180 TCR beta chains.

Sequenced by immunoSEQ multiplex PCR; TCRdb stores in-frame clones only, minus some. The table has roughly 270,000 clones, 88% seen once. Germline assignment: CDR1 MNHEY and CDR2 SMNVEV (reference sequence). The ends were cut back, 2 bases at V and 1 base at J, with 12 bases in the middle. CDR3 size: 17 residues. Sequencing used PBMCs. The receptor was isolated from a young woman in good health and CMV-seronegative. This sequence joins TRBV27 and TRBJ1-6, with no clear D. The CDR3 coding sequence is TGTGCCAGCAGTTTAGCCTTTCGAGAGTCCTATAATTCACCCCTCCACTTT. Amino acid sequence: CASSLAFRESYNSPLHF.